Listed below are T cell receptor beta chains from one sample, sequenced in a study of beta chain features in type 1 diabetes. The assay was immunoSEQ multiplex PCR, and TCRdb's table has in-frame clones only and misses some. The data show fewer than 400,000 clones, approximately 8.2% seen once. Sequencing used central memory CD4+ T cells from blood. These receptors came from a woman aged 18-29 years in good health. CDR3s include the opening cysteine and the closing phenylalanine or tryptophan. Fields, in order: J gene, V gene, clone size, D gene, CDR3 DNA, CDR3 protein. The D gene is left open where the match is weak. Only part of the rows carry a size: once, few, many, or a class if the clone is expanded.

j_gene: TRBJ1-2
v_gene: TRBV6-5
abundance: few
d_gene: NA
CDR3nt: TGTGCCAGCAGTCAATGGAGGGACTATGGCTACACCTTC
CDR3aa: CASSQWRDYGYTF

j_gene: TRBJ2-3
v_gene: TRBV7-2
abundance: few
d_gene: TRBD2
CDR3nt: TGTGCCAGCAGGAGACCGGCGGGAGGTGCGGATACGCAGTATTTT
CDR3aa: CASRRPAGGADTQYF

j_gene: TRBJ2-5
v_gene: TRBV11-1
abundance: NA
d_gene: NA
CDR3nt: TGTGCCAGCAGCTTAGGTGGCAGGGGTAAAGAGACCCAGTACTTC
CDR3aa: CASSLGGRGKETQYF

j_gene: TRBJ1-4
v_gene: TRBV4-2
abundance: few
d_gene: TRBD1
CDR3nt: TGTGCCAGCAGCGACAGGGGGCCTGTCCCCAATGAAAAACTGTTTTTT
CDR3aa: CASSDRGPVPNEKLFF

j_gene: TRBJ2-1
v_gene: TRBV5-1
abundance: many
d_gene: NA
CDR3nt: TGCGCCAGCAGACGGGCCCGTAACAATGAGCAGTTCTTC
CDR3aa: CASRRARNNEQFF

j_gene: TRBJ1-2
v_gene: TRBV28
abundance: NA
d_gene: NA
CDR3nt: TGTGCCAGCAGTGAAGGGATCTATGGCTACACCTTC
CDR3aa: CASSEGIYGYTF

j_gene: TRBJ2-1
v_gene: TRBV19
abundance: many
d_gene: NA
CDR3nt: TGTGCCAGTAGTAGTATTGGAAAGACACGGTTCTTC
CDR3aa: CASSSIGKTRFF

j_gene: TRBJ2-1
v_gene: TRBV5-1
abundance: few
d_gene: TRBD2
CDR3nt: TGCGCCAGCAGCTCTGCGGGACTAGCGGGTGGCAATGAGCAGTTCTTC
CDR3aa: CASSSAGLAGGNEQFF

j_gene: TRBJ2-5
v_gene: TRBV11-2
abundance: NA
d_gene: TRBD2
CDR3nt: TGTGCCAGCAGCTACGGAGGGACTAGGCAAGAGACCCAGTACTTC
CDR3aa: CASSYGGTRQETQYF

j_gene: TRBJ2-7
v_gene: TRBV7-3
abundance: once
d_gene: TRBD2
CDR3nt: TGTGCCAGTGGACTAGCGGGAGCGTCAGAGCAGTACTTC
CDR3aa: CASGLAGASEQYF

j_gene: TRBJ1-1
v_gene: TRBV7-8
abundance: few
d_gene: TRBD1
CDR3nt: TGTGCCAGCAGCTTGGACAGGGGGACTGAAGCTTTCTTT
CDR3aa: CASSLDRGTEAFF

j_gene: TRBJ2-1
v_gene: TRBV7-9
abundance: NA
d_gene: TRBD1
CDR3nt: TGTGCCAGCAGCTGGGACAGGGTTAACAATGAGCAGTTCTTC
CDR3aa: CASSWDRVNNEQFF

j_gene: TRBJ2-5
v_gene: TRBV9
abundance: NA
d_gene: NA
CDR3nt: TGTGCCAGCAGCCTAACGGAGGAGACCCAGTACTTC
CDR3aa: CASSLTEETQYF

j_gene: TRBJ2-3
v_gene: TRBV9
abundance: few
d_gene: NA
CDR3nt: TGTGCCAGCAGCGTTGGACATGCTAGCACAGATACGCAGTATTTT
CDR3aa: CASSVGHASTDTQYF

j_gene: TRBJ2-2
v_gene: TRBV7-3
abundance: few
d_gene: NA
CDR3nt: TGTGCCAGCAGCCCAACGACAACCGGGGAGCTGTTTTTT
CDR3aa: CASSPTTTGELFF

j_gene: TRBJ2-7
v_gene: TRBV19
abundance: NA
d_gene: NA
CDR3nt: TGTGCCAGCCGGGACTGGGACGAGCAGTACTTC
CDR3aa: CASRDWDEQYF

j_gene: TRBJ2-2
v_gene: TRBV5-1
abundance: few
d_gene: NA
CDR3nt: TGCGCCAGCAGCACTGGACGGGCGGGATACGGGGAGCTGTTTTTT
CDR3aa: CASSTGRAGYGELFF